The 27 T cell receptor beta chains below were found in one sample sequenced in a study of OX40 agonist ivuxolimab in advanced cancers. TCRdb's copy holds only in-frame clones and misses some; the assay was immunoSEQ multiplex PCR. This sample has fewer than 20,000 clones, with about 85% found just once. The specimen comprised CD4+ or CD8+ T cells sorted from blood, sampled in a trial of the OX40 agonist ivuxolimab. The source is an adult with an advanced solid tumor such as melanoma, head and neck, liver or kidney cancer.

The V gene is TRBV29-1, the J gene TRBJ1-2, with 7 bases that match TRBD1. Germline lookup yields CDR1 SQVTM and CDR2 ANQGSEA. Unmatched junction bases numbered 2, after V lost 4 bases and J lost 6 bases. The CDR3 extends over 11 amino acids. CDR3 DNA sequence: TGCAGCGTTGTGACAGGGAATGGCTACACCTTC. It codes for CSVVTGNGYTF.

This clone was recorded only once. This chain joins TRBV10-3 and TRBJ2-5; 8 nucleotides line up with TRBD1. The V gene's germline CDR1 is ENHRY and CDR2 SYGVKD. V lost 5 bases to trimming and J lost 6 bases; unmatched junction nucleotides: 2. This CDR3 spans 12 amino acids. CDR3 residues: CAISRTGKTQYF. The CDR3 coding sequence is TGTGCCATCAGTCGGACAGGGAAGACCCAGTACTTC.

This clone was recorded only once. The rearrangement links TRBV7-9 to TRBJ2-1, with 9 bases that match TRBD2. Germline CDR1 is SEHNR and CDR2 is FQNEAQ (reference sequence). V lost 8 bases to trimming and J lost 3 bases; unmatched junction nucleotides: 11. The CDR3 has 16 residues. This CDR3 is CASGRTGGRDYNEQFF. The CDR3 coding sequence is TGTGCCAGCGGACGCACCGGCGGGAGGGACTACAATGAGCAGTTCTTC.

This sequence joins TRBV2 and TRBJ2-1; a weak D match, TRBD1 (5 bases). Trimming removed 5 bases at V and 5 bases at J, with 10 bases between. CDR1 SNHLY and CDR2 FYNNEI come from the germline V gene. The CDR3 consists of 13 residues. This CDR3 is CASSSSRDNEQFF. CDR3 nucleotides: TGTGCCAGCAGTTCCTCCAGGGACAATGAGCAGTTCTTC. Looking up the rest from reference TRBV2 and TRBJ2-1 gives the full variable domain: EPEVTQTPSHQVTQMGQEVILRCVPISNHLYFYWYRQILGQKVEFLVSFYNNEISEKSEIFDDQFSVERPDGSNFTLKIRSTKLEDSAMYFCASSSSRDNEQFFGPGTRLTVL.

The V gene is TRBV15, the J gene TRBJ2-4, with D unclear. V was cut by 0 bases and J by 9 bases, with 12 bases left in between. Germline CDR1 is LNHNV and CDR2 is YYDKDF (reference sequence). The CDR3 length is 14 residues. CDR3 sequence: CATSRETLVAIQYF. Here the CDR3 DNA reads TGTGCCACCAGCAGAGAAACCCTAGTGGCCATTCAGTACTTC.

CDR3 DNA: TGTGCCAGCAGTTTCTCAGGACTAGCGGAAAAACCCTACGAGCAGTACTTC. Translation: CASSFSGLAEKPYEQYF. The chain carries TRBV27 and TRBJ2-7; TRBD2 matches 10 bases. The CDR3 length is 17 residues. Germline V gene sequence: CDR1 MNHEY, CDR2 SMNVEV (reference sequence). With 3 bases clipped from V and 2 bases from J, the junction kept 10 bases outside the gene matches.

The rearrangement links TRBV9 to TRBJ2-7, with 7 bases fitting TRBD1. The CDR3 covers 16 residues. V shed 5 bases, J shed 0 bases, and the junction held 11 bases outside the gene matches. From germline, CDR1 is SGDLS and CDR2 YYNGEE. The CDR3 here is CASSPNGDSLSYEQYF. The CDR3 nucleotides read TGTGCCAGCAGTCCTAACGGGGACAGCCTCTCCTACGAGCAGTACTTC.

The J gene is TRBJ2-1, the V gene TRBV15, with 14 bases fitting TRBD2. Germline V gene lookup returns CDR1 LNHNV and CDR2 YYDKDF (reference sequence). This CDR3 has 17 amino acids. V shed 3 bases, J shed 6 bases, and the junction held 7 bases outside the gene matches. As DNA, the CDR3 is TGTGCCACCAGCAGTGGACTAGCGGGAGGCTTGCCCAATGAGCAGTTCTTC. It encodes CATSSGLAGGLPNEQFF. The full variable domain, with the rest looked up from reference TRBV15 and TRBJ2-1, is DAMVIQNPRYQVTQFGKPVTLSCSQTLNHNVMYWYQQKSSQAPKLLFHYYDKDFNNEADTPDNFQSRRPNTSFCFLDIRSPGLGDTAMYLCATSSGLAGGLPNEQFFGPGTRLTVL.

The chain carries TRBV27 and TRBJ2-6; D is possibly TRBD1 (6 bases). V was trimmed by 4 bases and J by 2 bases, leaving 6 bases between them. The CDR3 extends over 14 amino acids. The germline gives CDR1 MNHEY, CDR2 SMNVEV (reference sequence). CDR3 DNA sequence: TGTGCCAGCAGTTCAGGGGCTGGGGCCAACGTCCTGACTTTC. This translates into CASSSGAGANVLTF. Full variable domain (outside the CDR3, taken from reference TRBV27 and TRBJ2-6): EAQVTQNPRYLITVTGKKLTVTCSQNMNHEYMSWYRQDPGLGLRQIYYSMNVEVTDKGDVPEGYKVSRKEKRNFPLILESPSPNQTSLYFCASSSGAGANVLTFGAGSRLTVL.

The chain recombines TRBV20-1 with TRBJ2-7; 9 bases match TRBD1. Germline CDR1 reads DFQATT; CDR2 reads SNEGSKA (reference sequence). J lost 7 bases, V lost 6 bases, and 4 bases had no gene match. The CDR3 totals 11 residues. The CDR3 loop reads CSAGGQGEQYF. The CDR3 coding sequence is TGCAGTGCCGGGGGACAGGGAGAGCAGTACTTC.

V and J are TRBV9 and TRBJ2-1; 8 bases match TRBD1. The CDR3 has 15 amino acids. After removal of 0 bases from V and 7 bases from J, the junction contained 6 bases not matched to a gene. The germline V gene encodes CDR1 SGDLS and CDR2 YYNGEE. The CDR3, as DNA: TGTGCCAGCAGCGTAGAGGCAGGGGGCTTAAATGAGCAGTTCTTC. Its protein is CASSVEAGGLNEQFF.

V and J are TRBV5-6 and TRBJ2-5; either TRBD1 or TRBD2 may fit D (5 bases each). Germline assignment: CDR1 SGHDT and CDR2 YYEEEE. The CDR3 contains 11 residues. The V and J ends lost 3 bases and 5 bases respectively, with 5 bases between them. In nucleotides, the CDR3 is TGTGCCAGCAGCTGGGGGGAGACCCAGTACTTC. This encodes CASSWGETQYF.

The CDR3 reads CASIRHRDSFTGELFF. The CDR3 nucleotides read TGTGCCAGTATAAGACACCGGGACAGCTTCACCGGGGAGCTGTTTTTT. The chain joins TRBV19 to TRBJ2-2; 7 bases agree with TRBD1. The V gene's germline CDR1 is LNHDA and CDR2 SQIVND (reference sequence). CDR3 length equals 16 residues. After removal of 7 bases from V and 4 bases from J, the junction contained 12 bases not matched to a gene.

This clone was seen once. This chain links TRBV4-2 with TRBJ2-3; 12 bases are shared with TRBD1. Germline V gene sequence: CDR1 LGHNA, CDR2 YNFKEQ. The CDR3 consists of 18 residues. The trim removed 1 base at V and 3 bases at J, leaving 8 bases unmatched. This CDR3 is CASSQGLGTGGKTDTQYF. DNA of the CDR3: TGTGCCAGCAGCCAAGGCCTAGGGACAGGGGGCAAAACAGATACGCAGTATTTT.

The chain combines TRBV6-1 with TRBJ1-3, with D unclear. Germline V lookup: CDR1 MNHNS, CDR2 SASEGT. With 10 bases removed from V and 4 bases from J, the gap between germline ends came to 20 bases. This CDR3 is 15 amino acids long. DNA of the CDR3: TGTGCCACCGAGGACGGGCCCTCGGGAGGAAACACCATATATTTT. It translates to CATEDGPSGGNTIYF.

This rearrangement joins TRBV19 to TRBJ2-5, with 14 bases identical to TRBD2. Trimming at V came to 5 bases and at J to 4 bases, leaving 9 bases not matched to a gene. Germline CDR1 is LNHDA and CDR2 is SQIVND (reference sequence). The CDR3 is 17 amino acids. The CDR3 here is CASSSGLAGVQRETQYF. CDR3 nucleotide sequence: TGTGCCAGTAGTTCGGGACTAGCGGGAGTTCAGCGAGAGACCCAGTACTTC. The variable domain in full, with the rest retrieved from reference TRBV19 and TRBJ2-5, is DGGITQSPKYLFRKEGQNVTLSCEQNLNHDAMYWYRQDPGQGLRLIYYSQIVNDFQKGDIAEGYSVSREKKESFPLTVTSAQKNPTAFYLCASSSGLAGVQRETQYFGPGTRLLVL.

The rearrangement joins TRBV7-6 to TRBJ2-2; D may be TRBD1 (5 bases). In germline, CDR1 is SGHVS, CDR2 FNYEAQ. The ends were cut back, 1 base at V and 4 bases at J, with 7 bases in the middle. There are 14 residues in the CDR3. The CDR3 reads CASSLGQGTGELFF. The CDR3 bases are TGTGCCAGCAGCTTAGGGCAGGGCACCGGGGAGCTGTTTTTT.

The sample holds a few counts of this clone. The chain employs TRBV28 and TRBJ2-1, with D tentatively TRBD2 (5 bases). V gave up 6 bases and J gave up 8 bases, with 14 bases separating them. Germline V gives CDR1 MDHEN, CDR2 SYDVKM. This CDR3 has 13 residues. The CDR3 protein is CASSYLTRYEQFF. CDR3 sequence (DNA): TGTGCCAGCAGCTACCTTACTAGATATGAGCAGTTCTTC.

CDR3 amino acids: CSVPGLAGAVGELFF. CDR3 coding DNA: TGCAGCGTACCGGGACTAGCGGGAGCGGTCGGGGAGCTGTTTTTT. The chain carries TRBV29-1 and TRBJ2-2, with 14 bases aligning to TRBD2. Germline V gene lookup returns CDR1 SQVTM and CDR2 ANQGSEA. This CDR3 has 15 residues. Losses at the gene ends were 6 bases for V and 7 bases for J; bases not matched to a gene: 7.

V and J are TRBV10-3 and TRBJ1-1, with a weak D call TRBD1 (6 bases). V gave up 4 bases and J gave up 2 bases, with 17 bases separating them. There are 16 residues in the CDR3. Germline V gene lookup returns CDR1 ENHRY and CDR2 SYGVKD. The CDR3 sequence is CAISGQTGTINTEAFF. The CDR3, as DNA: TGTGCCATCAGTGGACAAACCGGGACAATCAACACTGAAGCTTTCTTT.

This sequence joins TRBV2 and TRBJ2-1, with 10 positions matching TRBD1. The V gene end was trimmed by 6 bases and the J gene end by 1 base; junction bases not matched to a gene: 0. Germline CDR1 is SNHLY and CDR2 is FYNNEI. The CDR3 totals 14 residues. The CDR3 nucleotides read TGTGCCAGCAGGGACAGGGGGTCCTACAATGAGCAGTTCTTC. This codes for CASRDRGSYNEQFF.

The chain uses TRBV9 and TRBJ1-2; TRBD1 is a possible D gene (6 bases). The CDR3 has 13 amino acids. Germline lookup yields CDR1 SGDLS and CDR2 YYNGEE. V was cut by 6 bases and J by 6 bases, with 15 bases left in between. CDR3 residues: CASTPRGRDGYTF. CDR3 DNA: TGTGCCAGCACCCCTAGGGGGAGGGATGGCTACACCTTC.

This clone was recorded once. The J gene is TRBJ2-5, the V gene TRBV10-3; a possible D gene is TRBD2 (5 bases). Germline V gene lookup returns CDR1 ENHRY and CDR2 SYGVKD. This CDR3 has 13 residues. The V end lost 2 bases, the J end lost 4 bases, and 8 bases lay between the germline ends. CDR3 amino acids: CAISEDGGETQYF. The CDR3 DNA reads as TGTGCCATCAGTGAGGACGGAGGAGAGACCCAGTACTTC.

This clone was detected only a few times. V gene TRBV15 combines with J gene TRBJ2-2, with 10 bases aligning to TRBD1. The CDR3 runs 18 residues. V was pared by 3 bases and J by 1 base, with 8 bases of the junction left unmatched. Per the germline V gene, CDR1 is LNHNV and CDR2 is YYDKDF (reference sequence). This chain's CDR3 is CATSSRTGGLGNTGELFF. The CDR3 bases are TGTGCCACCAGCAGTAGGACAGGGGGTTTGGGGAACACCGGGGAGCTGTTTTTT.

The chain carries TRBV6-6 and TRBJ2-2; possibly TRBD1 or TRBD2 for D (5 bases each). The V and J ends lost 6 bases and 6 bases respectively, with 17 bases between them. The CDR3 has 15 amino acids. Germline-derived CDR1 and CDR2 are MNHNY and SVGAGI (reference sequence). The DNA of the CDR3 is TGTGCCAGCAGATGGGGGACGGCGGTGGCCGGGGAGCTGTTTTTT. Translated: CASRWGTAVAGELFF.

Regarding this clone: Other DNA sequences in this sample translate to the same CDR3. The V gene is TRBV6-4, the J gene TRBJ2-3, with 8 bases aligning to TRBD2. This CDR3 comprises 14 residues. The V and J ends lost 2 bases and 5 bases, in that order; junction bases with no gene match: 3. Germline CDR1 MRHNA, CDR2 SNTAGT. DNA of the CDR3: TGTGCCAGCAGTGACGCGGGAGGCCAAGATACGCAGTATTTT. It specifies CASSDAGGQDTQYF.

This clone was observed a single time. V is TRBV18 and J is TRBJ2-5; TRBD1 might be the D (6 bases). The V end lost 0 bases, the J end lost 5 bases, and 13 bases lay between the germline ends. Germline-derived CDR1 and CDR2 are KGHSH and LQKENI. The CDR3 covers 15 residues. CDR3 region: CASSPPGTQVETQYF. Here the CDR3 DNA reads TGTGCCAGCTCACCACCGGGGACACAGGTCGAGACCCAGTACTTC.